The rows below give T cell receptor beta chains drawn from one sample of a study of T cell responses to AZD1222 COVID-19 vaccine. TCRdb keeps only in-frame clones here, not all; method: immunoSEQ multiplex PCR. Among around 50,000 clones, about 80% were seen once, and the ten largest hold 9.5% to 13%. Here the sequenced sample was peripheral blood, taken on day 0 of AZD1222 vaccination. Source of these receptors: an adult in good health. CDR3s include the opening cysteine and the closing phenylalanine or tryptophan. The D gene is left open where the match is weak. Only some rows state a clone size, as once, few, many or a class for expanded clones.

j_call clone_size d_call v_call cdr3_aa cdr3_nt
TRBJ1-2 once TRBD1 TRBV6-1 CASSVSPTGTGRGYTF TGTGCCAGCAGTGTATCTCCTACCGGGACAGGGAGGGGCTACACCTTC
TRBJ1-6 - - TRBV7-6 CASSLGRPGNSPLHF TGTGCCAGCAGCTTGGGTCGACCAGGGAATTCACCCCTCCACTTT
TRBJ1-2 - - TRBV6-2/TRBV6-3 CASSPDRTYYGYTF TGTGCCAGCAGTCCCGACAGAACCTACTATGGCTACACCTTC
TRBJ1-1 - TRBD1 TRBV7-9 CASGQGDYTEAFF TGTGCCAGCGGCCAGGGGGATTACACTGAAGCTTTCTTT
TRBJ1-5 - - TRBV29-1 CSAAGGASNQPQHF TGCAGCGCCGCGGGCGGGGCTAGCAATCAGCCCCAGCATTTT
TRBJ2-2 - - TRBV21-1 CASSPWGRNTGELFF TGTGCCAGCAGCCCCTGGGGACGGAACACCGGGGAGCTGTTTTTT
TRBJ1-5 - TRBD1 TRBV6-2/TRBV6-3 CASSYSKGAQHF TGTGCCAGCAGTTACTCGAAGGGGGCTCAGCATTTT
TRBJ2-7 - - TRBV5-1 CASSLAGGTSSYEQYF TGCGCCAGCAGCTTGGCGGGCGGCACGAGCTCCTACGAGCAGTACTTC
TRBJ1-2 - - TRBV6-1 CASSDRPNYGYTF TGTGCCAGCAGTGACAGACCAAACTATGGCTACACCTTC
TRBJ2-5 - - TRBV18 CASSPTSGETQYF TGTGCCAGCTCGCCTACTTCGGGGGAGACCCAGTACTTC
TRBJ1-1 - - TRBV29-1 CSVVGGRGRVMNTEAFF TGCAGCGTTGTGGGAGGACGGGGGAGAGTTATGAACACTGAAGCTTTCTTT
TRBJ2-3 - - TRBV28 CASQAPGGSDTQYF TGTGCCAGCCAGGCCCCCGGGGGCTCAGATACGCAGTATTTT
TRBJ1-4 - TRBD1 TRBV9 CASSVQTGASEKLFF TGTGCCAGCAGCGTACAGACAGGGGCTTCTGAAAAACTGTTTTTT
TRBJ1-5 - - TRBV3-1/TRBV3-2 CASSQDRNQPQHF TGTGCCAGCAGCCAAGACAGAAATCAGCCCCAGCATTTT
TRBJ1-4 - TRBD1 TRBV24-1 CATSDGTGGFPTNEKLFF TGTGCCACCAGTGATGGGACAGGCGGGTTTCCAACTAATGAAAAACTGTTTTTT
TRBJ2-6 - - TRBV7-8 CASSLGGGRGSGANVLTF TGTGCCAGCAGCTTAGGAGGAGGACGAGGCTCTGGGGCCAACGTCCTGACTTTC
TRBJ1-2 - TRBD1 TRBV5-5 CASSLNPSLLGTGGDGYTF TGTGCCAGCAGCTTGAATCCTTCTCTCTTAGGGACAGGGGGCGATGGCTACACCTTC
TRBJ2-2 few - TRBV5-5 CASSDGRYTGELFF TGTGCCAGCAGCGATGGGAGGTACACCGGGGAGCTGTTTTTT
TRBJ1-6 - TRBD1 TRBV12-5 CASGLISGTANSPLHF TGTGCTAGTGGCTTAATCTCCGGGACAGCGAATTCACCCCTCCACTTT
TRBJ2-7 once - TRBV6-1 CASSEAGTYRGYF TGTGCCAGCAGTGAAGCGGGGACCTATCGGGGGTACTTC
TRBJ2-1 - TRBD2 TRBV4-2 CASSQEPGTSGYNEQFF TGTGCCAGCAGCCAAGAACCCGGGACTAGCGGCTACAATGAGCAGTTCTTC
TRBJ1-6 - - TRBV19 CASMETGGNSPLHF TGTGCCAGTATGGAGACGGGGGGGAATTCACCCCTCCACTTT
TRBJ2-2 - TRBD2 TRBV28 CASSGASGRAGAGELFF TGTGCCAGCAGTGGGGCTAGCGGGAGGGCCGGCGCCGGGGAGCTGTTTTTT
TRBJ1-2 - - TRBV7-9 CASSLSLGNMDGYTF TGTGCCAGCAGCTTAAGTCTTGGGAATATGGATGGCTACACCTTC
TRBJ1-6 - - TRBV27 CASSGSYNSPLHF TGTGCCAGCAGTGGTTCCTATAATTCACCCCTCCACTTT
TRBJ2-1 - - TRBV18 CASSLGTGYSYNEQFF TGTGCCAGCTCACTCGGGACGGGGTACTCCTACAATGAGCAGTTCTTC
TRBJ2-5 - - TRBV6-2/TRBV6-3 CASSYSFGTQYF TGTGCCAGCAGTTACTCTTTCGGGACCCAGTACTTC
TRBJ1-5 - - TRBV6-5 CASKRDYSNQPQHF TGTGCCAGTAAAAGGGATTATAGCAATCAGCCCCAGCATTTT
TRBJ2-7 - - TRBV14 CASSQGRSAYEQYF TGTGCCAGCAGCCAAGGGAGGTCGGCCTACGAGCAGTACTTC